The source of this TCR beta chain is a study of CD8 T cells in ankylosing spondylitis. Regarding the study as a whole: Some of these motif variants have turned up before, in reports on reactive arthritis synovial fluid and blood.

Regarding this clonotype: Antigen: not known. At one end the junction does not follow the germline gene, possibly because of a read error.

Per germline, CDR1 MDHEN and CDR2 SYDVKM. The CDR3 contains 12 residues. TCRdb reprocessed the 5' RACE reads via MiXCR and lists one record per CDR3 protein. This sample has approximately 200,000 distinct CDR3 sequences; approximately 12% occur once, and the top ten carry more than 9.5%. The V and J genes are TRBV28 and TRBJ2-3; tentatively, D is TRBD2 (6 bases). The specimen sequenced was blood, either unsorted or a sorted T cell fraction (not recorded which). This clonotype was sampled from a female donor with ankylosing spondylitis or in good health (not recorded which). In DNA, the CDR3 is TGTGCCAGCAGTTTGGGGGGAGATGCGCAGTATTTT. Amino acid sequence: CASSLGGDAQYF.